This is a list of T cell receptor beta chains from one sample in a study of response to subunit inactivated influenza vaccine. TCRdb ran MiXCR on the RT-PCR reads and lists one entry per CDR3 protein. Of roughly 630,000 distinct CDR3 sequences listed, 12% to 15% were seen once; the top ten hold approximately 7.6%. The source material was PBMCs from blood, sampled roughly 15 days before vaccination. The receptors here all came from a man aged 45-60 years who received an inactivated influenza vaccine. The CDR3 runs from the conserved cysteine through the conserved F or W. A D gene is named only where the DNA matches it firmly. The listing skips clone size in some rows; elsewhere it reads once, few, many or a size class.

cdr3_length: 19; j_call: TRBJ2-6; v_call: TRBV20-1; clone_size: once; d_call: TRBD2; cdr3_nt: TGCAGTGCTAGAGAGACCCAAGCGGGGGGGCGGTCTGGGGCCAACGTCCTGACTTTC; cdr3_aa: CSARETQAGGRSGANVLTF
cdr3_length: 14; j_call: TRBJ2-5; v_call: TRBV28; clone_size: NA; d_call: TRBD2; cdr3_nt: TGTGCCAGCGGCTATGGCGGGAGTAGACAGACCCAGTACTTC; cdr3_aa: CASGYGGSRQTQYF
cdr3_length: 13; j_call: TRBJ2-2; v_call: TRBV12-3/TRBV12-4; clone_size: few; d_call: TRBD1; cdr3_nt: TGTGCCAGCAGGACAGGGGACACCGGGGAGCTGTTTTTT; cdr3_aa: CASRTGDTGELFF
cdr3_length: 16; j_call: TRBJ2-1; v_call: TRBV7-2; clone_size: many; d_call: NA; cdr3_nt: TGTGCCAGCAGCCCTCAGGAACTATTGGGCTACAATGAGCAGTTCTTC; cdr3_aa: CASSPQELLGYNEQFF
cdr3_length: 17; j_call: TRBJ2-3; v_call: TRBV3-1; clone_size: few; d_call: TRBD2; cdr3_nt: TGTGCCAGCAGCCACATCCGACTAGCGGGAGGGATAGATACGCAGTATTTT; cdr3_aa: CASSHIRLAGGIDTQYF
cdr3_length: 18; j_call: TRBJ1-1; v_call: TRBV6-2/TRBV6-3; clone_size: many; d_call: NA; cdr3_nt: TGTGCCAGCAGTTACGAATATAGGTTGGGGGATGTGAACACTGAAGCTTTCTTT; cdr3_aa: CASSYEYRLGDVNTEAFF
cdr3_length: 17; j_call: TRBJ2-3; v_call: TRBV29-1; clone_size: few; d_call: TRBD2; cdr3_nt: TGCAGCGTAGGGGGACTAGCGGGGGGCTCCGGCACAGATACGCAGTATTTT; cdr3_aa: CSVGGLAGGSGTDTQYF
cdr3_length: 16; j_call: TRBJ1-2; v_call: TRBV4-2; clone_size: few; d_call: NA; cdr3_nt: TGTGCCAGCAGCCAAGATTTTTCACGGCTGATCTATGGCTACACCTTC; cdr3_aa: CASSQDFSRLIYGYTF
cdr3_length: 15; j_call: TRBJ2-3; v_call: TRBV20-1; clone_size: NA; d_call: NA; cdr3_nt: TGCAGTGCTACGGGTGGGGGCCCCATCACAGATACGCAGTATTTT; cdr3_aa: CSATGGGPITDTQYF
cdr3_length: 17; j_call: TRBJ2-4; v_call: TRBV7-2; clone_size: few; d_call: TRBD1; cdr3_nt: TGTGCCAGCAGCTCCCACCGAAGGACAGGGGTATTAGACATTCAGTACTTC; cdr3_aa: CASSSHRRTGVLDIQYF
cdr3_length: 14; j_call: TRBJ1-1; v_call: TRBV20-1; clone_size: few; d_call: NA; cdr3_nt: TGCAGTGCTACAGGGGACAACTCGAACACTGAAGCTTTCTTT; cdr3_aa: CSATGDNSNTEAFF
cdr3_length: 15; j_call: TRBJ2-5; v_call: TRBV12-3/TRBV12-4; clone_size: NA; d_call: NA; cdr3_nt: TGTGTCAGCAGTTTTGGGGGGGCACCCCAAGAGACCCAGTACTTC; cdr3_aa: CVSSFGGAPQETQYF
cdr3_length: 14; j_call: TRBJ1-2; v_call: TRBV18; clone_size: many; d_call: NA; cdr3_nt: TGTGCCAGCTCATCAAATACGCAGGACTATGGCTACACCTTC; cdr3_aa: CASSSNTQDYGYTF
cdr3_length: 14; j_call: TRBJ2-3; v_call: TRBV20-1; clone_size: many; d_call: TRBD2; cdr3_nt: TGCAGTGCTATGCGGGGGGCTGGCACAGATACGCAGTATTTT; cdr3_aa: CSAMRGAGTDTQYF
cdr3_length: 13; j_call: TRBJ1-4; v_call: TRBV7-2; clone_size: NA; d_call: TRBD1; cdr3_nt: TGTGCCAGCCGGACAGGATCGAGAGAAAAACTGTTTTTT; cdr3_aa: CASRTGSREKLFF
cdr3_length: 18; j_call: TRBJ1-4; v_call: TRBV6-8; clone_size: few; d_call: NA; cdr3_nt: TGTGCCAGCAGTGCCCGGGACGCCTTGAATGCAACTAATGAAAAACTGTTTTTT; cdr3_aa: CASSARDALNATNEKLFF
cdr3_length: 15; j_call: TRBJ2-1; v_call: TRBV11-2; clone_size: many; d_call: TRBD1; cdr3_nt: TGTGCCAGCAGCTTAGAAGGGACAGGCTACAATGAGCAGTTCTTC; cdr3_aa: CASSLEGTGYNEQFF
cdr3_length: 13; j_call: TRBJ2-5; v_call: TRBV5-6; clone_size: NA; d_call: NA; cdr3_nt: TGTGCCAGCAGCTTGAGTACAGGGGAGACCCAGTACTTC; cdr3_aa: CASSLSTGETQYF